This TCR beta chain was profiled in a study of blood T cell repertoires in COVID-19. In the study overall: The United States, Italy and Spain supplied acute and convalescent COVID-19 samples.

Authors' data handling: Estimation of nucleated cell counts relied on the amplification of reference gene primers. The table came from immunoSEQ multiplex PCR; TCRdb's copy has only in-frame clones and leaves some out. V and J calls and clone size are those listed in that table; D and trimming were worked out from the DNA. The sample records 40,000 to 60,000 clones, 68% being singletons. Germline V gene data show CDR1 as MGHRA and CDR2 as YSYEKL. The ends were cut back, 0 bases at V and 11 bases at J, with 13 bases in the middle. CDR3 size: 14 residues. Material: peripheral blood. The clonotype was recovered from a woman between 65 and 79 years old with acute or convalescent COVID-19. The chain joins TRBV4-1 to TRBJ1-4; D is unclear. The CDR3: CASSQDRYVEKLFF. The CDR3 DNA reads TGCGCCAGCAGCCAAGATAGGTACGTGGAGAAACTGTTTTTT.